The 32 T cell receptor beta chains in this list originate from one sample, sequenced in a study of blood T cells in healthy people across ages. Together with a sample-barcoded 5' primer, a J-beta primer mix was included in a second PCR lasting about 6 to 11 cycles. A single record per CDR3 protein comes from TCRdb applying MiXCR to the 5' RACE reads. The repertoire holds about 760,000 distinct CDR3 sequences, with around 25% as singletons. The same data also went into a second study, on T cells of mothers and their children.

Sequenced material: blood. The origin of the receptors is a boy younger than 18 in good health.

The chain employs TRBV29-1 and TRBJ2-3, with D possibly matching TRBD1 (7 bases). Germline V lookup: CDR1 SQVTM, CDR2 ANQGSEA. The CDR3 has 16 residues. The ends were cut back, 5 bases at V and 0 bases at J, with 18 bases in the middle. In DNA form, the CDR3 reads TGCAGCGTTTCCACATTCAGGGGGACTAGCACAGATACGCAGTATTTT. Its protein is CSVSTFRGTSTDTQYF.

The chain joins TRBV2 to TRBJ2-3; D gene ambiguous. Trimming shortened V by 5 bases and J by 2 bases, and 14 bases separated the two germline ends. The V gene's germline CDR1 is SNHLY and CDR2 FYNNEI. This CDR3 spans 15 amino acids. The CDR3 loop reads CASSLKTNPTDTQYF. Written as DNA, the CDR3 is TGTGCCAGCAGTCTCAAGACCAACCCCACAGATACGCAGTATTTT.

This clonotype was observed a handful of times. The V and J genes are TRBV5-6 and TRBJ2-3; 15 bases align to TRBD2. After removal of 6 bases from V and 6 bases from J, the junction contained 8 bases not matched to a gene. Germline loops: CDR1 SGHDT, CDR2 YYEEEE. The CDR3 loop spans 16 amino acids. Here the CDR3 DNA reads TGTGCCAGCATTTCCGGGACTAGCGGGAGGAGGGATACGCAGTATTTT. Protein sequence: CASISGTSGRRDTQYF.

The DNA for the CDR3 is TGTGCCAGCAGTTACGCGGGGACGGGCTGGGAGGAGCAGTACTTC. This sequence encodes CASSYAGTGWEEQYF. The V and J genes are TRBV6-2 or TRBV6-3 and TRBJ2-5, with D maybe TRBD2 (6 bases). Germline CDR1 MNHEY, CDR2 SVGEGT. The CDR3 loop spans 15 amino acids. Between the trimmed V and J ends, which lost 2 bases and 11 bases, there was a span of 21 bases.

The rearrangement links TRBV6-5 to TRBJ1-4; no clear D gene. This CDR3 spans 14 amino acids. Germline CDR1 is MNHEY and CDR2 is SVGAGI. The V end was cut by 2 bases, the J end by 6 bases, with 10 bases between. CDR3 in amino acids: CASSYARVDEKLFF. The CDR3 region has the DNA TGTGCCAGCAGTTACGCGCGGGTTGATGAAAAACTGTTTTTT.

The rearrangement joins TRBV19 to TRBJ2-7; 12 bases match TRBD1. Germline loops: CDR1 LNHDA, CDR2 SQIVND (reference sequence). CDR3 length: 15 residues. Trimming took 4 bases from V and 7 from J; bases not matched to a gene: 8. The CDR3 DNA sequence: TGTGCCAGTAGTACCACCGGGACAGGGGGCAGGGAGCAGTACTTC. Amino acids: CASSTTGTGGREQYF.

The chain joins TRBV3-1 to TRBJ1-4; D perhaps matches TRBD1 (6 bases). The CDR3 contains 16 residues. Per germline, CDR1 LGHDT and CDR2 YNNKEL (reference sequence). V lost 1 base and J lost 4, with 13 bases in between. Here the CDR3 DNA reads TGTGCCAGCAGCCAAGTAGAGTCAGGGGATAATGAAAAACTGTTTTTT. It codes for CASSQVESGDNEKLFF.

The rearrangement uses TRBV27 and TRBJ2-1; TRBD2 aligns across 7 bases. From germline, CDR1 is MNHEY and CDR2 SMNVEV (reference sequence). The CDR3 contains 15 residues. After removal of 3 bases from V and 7 bases from J, the junction contained 9 bases not matched to a gene. The CDR3 DNA sequence: TGTGCCAGCAGTTTTGTAGTCAGCGGGGCTAATGAGCAGTTCTTC. Translated, it gives CASSFVVSGANEQFF.

The J gene is TRBJ2-5, the V gene TRBV4-1; D is possibly TRBD1 or TRBD2 (5 bases each). The J call is in doubt because the DNA end fits TRBJ2-7 better. Germline lookup yields CDR1 MGHRA and CDR2 YSYEKL. The CDR3 has 17 residues. The CDR3 sequence: CASSQAPGTDGIYEQYF. CDR3 DNA: TGCGCCAGCAGCCAGGCACCTGGGACCGACGGGATCTACGAGCAGTACTTC.

This chain connects TRBV6-2 or TRBV6-3 to TRBJ2-7, with a possible D match to TRBD1 (6 bases). Germline CDR1 MNHEY, CDR2 SVGEGT. Trimming stripped 5 bases from V and 5 bases from J, with 10 bases between. The CDR3 covers 12 residues. The CDR3 bases are TGTGCCAGCAGTACTCACAGGGACGAGCAGTACGTC. This gives the protein CASSTHRDEQYV.

This clonotype showed up just a few times. CDR3 residues: CASSYAQGKDYGYTF. CDR3 in DNA: TGTGCCAGCAGTTACGCACAGGGGAAAGACTATGGCTACACCTTC. This sequence joins TRBV25-1 and TRBJ1-2; TRBD1 matches at 7 bases. The germline CDR1 and CDR2 sequences are MGHDK and SYGVNS. This CDR3 has 15 amino acids. V shed 5 bases and J 3 bases; nucleotides not matched to a gene: 9.

This clonotype was counted a few times. The genes are TRBV25-1 and TRBJ2-7; possibly TRBD1 for D (5 bases). Germline V gene lookup returns CDR1 MGHDK and CDR2 SYGVNS. The CDR3 is 14 residues long. With 3 bases removed from V and 7 bases from J, the gap between germline ends came to 16 bases. CDR3 sequence: CASSDPRGAAEQYF. The CDR3 nucleotides are TGTGCCAGCAGTGATCCCCGTGGGGCGGCGGAGCAGTACTTC.

This clonotype was detected a few times. The gene calls are TRBV6-2 or TRBV6-3 and TRBJ2-5, with D possibly being TRBD2 (5 bases). Germline CDR1 and CDR2: MNHEY and SVGEGT. With 6 bases removed from V and 0 bases from J, the gap between germline ends came to 17 bases. The CDR3 totals 16 residues. The CDR3 loop reads CASSPRAGAYQETQYF. The DNA for the CDR3 is TGTGCCAGCAGCCCTAGGGCGGGCGCGTACCAAGAGACCCAGTACTTC.

V gene TRBV5-1 combines with J gene TRBJ2-5; D is perhaps TRBD1 (6 bases). Trimming left V 6 bases short and J 1 base short, with 13 bases between. The germline gives CDR1 SGHRS, CDR2 YFSETQ. This CDR3 is built from 14 residues. The DNA for the CDR3 is TGCGCCAGCACCCTGACAGGACCCCAAGAGACCCAGTACTTC. This codes for CASTLTGPQETQYF.

This clonotype was detected a few times. The chain combines TRBV7-9 with TRBJ2-2, with TRBD1 as a possible D gene (6 bases). CDR1 is SEHNR and CDR2 is FQNEAQ in the germline V gene (reference sequence). CDR3 length: 17 residues. V was clipped by 4 bases and J by 0 bases, with 15 bases between them. As DNA, the CDR3 is TGTGCCAGCAGCTCCCAAAGGACAGAGTCGAACACCGGGGAGCTGTTTTTT. Encoded protein: CASSSQRTESNTGELFF. The whole variable domain, filled in from reference TRBV7-9 and TRBJ2-2, reads DTGVSQNPRHKITKRGQNVTFRCDPISEHNRLYWYRQTLGQGPEFLTYFQNEAQLEKSRLLSDRFSAERPKGSFSTLEIQRTEQGDSAMYLCASSSQRTESNTGELFFGEGSRLTVL.

This clonotype was seen more than once but under ten times. This sequence joins TRBV5-1 and TRBJ2-5; 10 nucleotides line up with TRBD1. This CDR3 is built from 13 residues. The germline V gene has CDR1 SGHRS and CDR2 YFSETQ. Trimming cost V 9 bases and J 3 bases; bases outside gene matches: 5. The CDR3 region is CANPTGGKETQYF. The CDR3 DNA is TGCGCCAACCCGACAGGGGGCAAAGAGACCCAGTACTTC.

The chain is built from TRBV7-2 and TRBJ2-3; D is ambiguous. The V end was cut by 7 bases, the J end by 6 bases, with 8 bases between. There are 11 residues in the CDR3. Per germline, CDR1 SGHTA and CDR2 FQGNSA. The CDR3 DNA sequence: TGTGCCAGCACCCTCGCTGATACGCAGTATTTT. Translated: CASTLADTQYF. Combining the CDR3 with reference TRBV7-2 and TRBJ2-3 gives the whole variable domain GAGVSQSPSNKVTEKGKDVELRCDPISGHTALYWYRQSLGQGLEFLIYFQGNSAPDKSGLPSDRFSAERTGGSVSTLTIQRTQQEDSAVYLCASTLADTQYFGPGTRLTVL.

This clonotype has just a few counts. The CDR3 here is CASSYSIDREDGYTF. The CDR3 DNA is TGTGCCAGCAGTTACTCGATCGACAGGGAGGACGGCTACACCTTC. This chain uses TRBV6-2 or TRBV6-3 with TRBJ1-2, with 7 bases aligning to TRBD1. Trimming took 0 bases from V and 8 from J; bases not matched to a gene: 9. CDR3 length: 15 residues. The germline V gene has CDR1 MNHEY and CDR2 SVGEGT.

The CDR3: CASSFFRSGGENIQYF. CDR3 DNA sequence: TGTGCCAGCAGTTTTTTCAGGAGTGGCGGCGAAAACATTCAGTACTTC. V gene TRBV28 combines with J gene TRBJ2-4; D gene ambiguous. Germline CDR1 and CDR2: MDHEN and SYDVKM. The CDR3 sequence is 16 residues long. V was cut by 3 bases and J by 5 bases, with 17 bases left in between. Combining the CDR3 with reference TRBV28 and TRBJ2-4 gives the whole variable domain DVKVTQSSRYLVKRTGEKVFLECVQDMDHENMFWYRQDPGLGLRLIYFSYDVKMKEKGDIPEGYSVSREKKERFSLILESASTNQTSMYLCASSFFRSGGENIQYFGAGTRLSVL.

The table lists this clonotype with a few counts. CDR3 sequence: CASSPAALPQYF. The CDR3 DNA sequence: TGTGCCAGCAGTCCCGCCGCCCTACCTCAGTACTTC. The rearrangement joins TRBV7-9 to TRBJ2-5, with D unclear. Per germline, CDR1 SEHNR and CDR2 FQNEAQ (reference sequence). The CDR3 covers 12 residues. The V and J ends lost 6 bases and 11 bases respectively, with 16 bases between them.

This clonotype was seen more than once but under ten times. This chain uses TRBV20-1 with TRBJ2-1; maybe TRBD2 (6 bases). Trimming took off 6 bases at V and 6 bases at J, with 18 bases between the two ends. The CDR3 runs to 14 residues. Germline V gene lookup returns CDR1 DFQATT and CDR2 SNEGSKA (reference sequence). The CDR3 DNA reads as TGCAGTGCCACGGGACTCCTCACCCCCAATGAGCAGTTCTTC. The encoded protein is CSATGLLTPNEQFF.

In this sample, this clonotype turned up a few times. The chain has TRBV4-2 and TRBJ2-7; TRBD2 is a possible D gene (5 bases). Deletions cut 0 bases from V and 4 bases from J, with 13 bases between. From germline, CDR1 is LGHNA and CDR2 YNFKEQ. The CDR3 has 15 amino acids. Written as DNA, the CDR3 is TGTGCCAGCAGCCAAGAGAGGGCCTCCCTTTACGAGCAGTACTTC. This gives the protein CASSQERASLYEQYF.

In this sample, this clonotype turned up a few times. This chain joins TRBV12-3 or TRBV12-4 and TRBJ1-2; D gene unclear. The germline V and J ends were trimmed by 6 bases and 7 bases, with 21 bases remaining between them. The CDR3 has 15 residues. The CDR3 loop reads CASSLEASRRGGYTF. CDR3 bases: TGTGCCAGCAGCCTAGAGGCATCTCGCCGGGGTGGCTACACCTTC.

The DNA of the CDR3 is TGTGCCAGCAGCTCCCCCCGAGGACTAGATCTGGATGAGCAGTTCTTC. Its protein is CASSSPRGLDLDEQFF. The rearrangement uses TRBV7-8 and TRBJ2-1, with 7 bases that match TRBD2. CDR1 and CDR2 (germline): SGHVS, FQNEAQ. This CDR3 spans 16 amino acids. Losses at the gene ends were 4 bases for V and 8 bases for J; bases not matched to a gene: 14. Supplemented by reference TRBV7-8 and TRBJ2-1, the full variable domain reads GAGVSQSPRYKVAKRGQDVALRCDPISGHVSLFWYQQALGQGPEFLTYFQNEAQLDKSGLPSDRFFAERPEGSVSTLKIQRTQQEDSAVYLCASSSPRGLDLDEQFFGPGTRLTVL.

This clonotype was seen more than once but under ten times. J is TRBJ2-5 and V is TRBV5-1, with D possibly TRBD1 on 6 matching bases. The CDR3 has 16 residues. The germline CDR1 and CDR2 sequences are SGHRS and YFSETQ. V was shortened by 0 bases and J by 4 bases, with 16 bases between the two germline ends. The CDR3, as DNA: TGCGCCAGCAGCTTGGAAGGTCAGGGGACGGCAGAGACCCAGTACTTC. It translates to CASSLEGQGTAETQYF.

The chain carries TRBV11-2 and TRBJ2-1; TRBD2 matches at 11 bases. Germline CDR1 and CDR2: SGHAT and FQNNGV. After removal of 0 bases from V and 8 bases from J, the junction contained 6 bases not matched to a gene. This CDR3 contains 16 residues. CDR3 bases: TGTGCCAGCAGCTTAGATGTAGCGGGAGGGATGGATGAGCAGTTCTTC. Translated, it gives CASSLDVAGGMDEQFF.

The rearrangement joins TRBV4-3 to TRBJ1-1; the match to TRBD1 covers 7 bases. Germline V gives CDR1 LGHNA, CDR2 YSLEER. This CDR3 contains 14 residues. After removal of 6 bases from V and 7 bases from J, the junction contained 11 bases not matched to a gene. In DNA, the CDR3 is TGCGCCAGCAGACGACAGGGTACGCCTGGTGAAGCTTTCTTT. Its translation is CASRRQGTPGEAFF.

A few counts support this clonotype. The rearrangement joins TRBV15 to TRBJ1-1; no clear D. Germline V gene data show CDR1 as LNHNV and CDR2 as YYDKDF (reference sequence). V lost 6 bases and J lost 0, with 11 bases in between. The CDR3 totals 14 residues. For the CDR3, the DNA is TGTGCCACCAGTTCGTTCGGGATGAACACTGAAGCTTTCTTT. Protein: CATSSFGMNTEAFF. Full variable domain (outside the CDR3, taken from reference TRBV15 and TRBJ1-1): DAMVIQNPRYQVTQFGKPVTLSCSQTLNHNVMYWYQQKSSQAPKLLFHYYDKDFNNEADTPDNFQSRRPNTSFCFLDIRSPGLGDTAMYLCATSSFGMNTEAFFGQGTRLTVV.

This clonotype was seen more than once but under ten times. The chain links TRBV28 to TRBJ2-3; D remains ambiguous. Trimming pared 7 bases from V and 9 bases from J, leaving 14 bases between. The germline V gene has CDR1 MDHEN and CDR2 SYDVKM. The CDR3 extends over 12 amino acids. DNA for the CDR3: TGTGCCAGCACAACACCCAGTAACACGCAGTATTTT. Its protein is CASTTPSNTQYF.

V and J are TRBV6-5 and TRBJ1-6; D gene uncertain. CDR3 length: 16 residues. Germline assignment: CDR1 MNHEY and CDR2 SVGAGI. V was pared by 0 bases and J by 9 bases, with 15 bases between. For the CDR3, the DNA is TGTGCCAGCAGTTACTCGACCGGGCTTTTCAGTTCACCCCTCCACTTT. Its translation is CASSYSTGLFSSPLHF.

This clonotype was seen only once. CDR3 in amino acids: CASSYLSGEGGYEQYF. The CDR3 nucleotides read TGTGCCAGCAGTTACCTTAGCGGGGAGGGGGGCTACGAGCAGTACTTC. The chain joins TRBV6-6 to TRBJ2-7; 8 bases fit TRBD2. V lost 2 bases to trimming and J lost 3 bases; unmatched junction nucleotides: 9. This CDR3 region has 16 residues. Germline V gene sequence: CDR1 MNHNY, CDR2 SVGAGI (reference sequence).

This clonotype was found a few times. This chain links TRBV20-1 with TRBJ2-7; either TRBD1 or TRBD2 may supply D (5 bases each). Trimming stripped 5 bases from V and 3 bases from J, with 14 bases between. The CDR3 sequence is 13 residues long. The germline CDR1 and CDR2 sequences are DFQATT and SNEGSKA (reference sequence). The CDR3, as DNA: TGCAGTGCTCGGGGCCTGACCGTCTACGAGCAGTACTTC. As protein: CSARGLTVYEQYF.